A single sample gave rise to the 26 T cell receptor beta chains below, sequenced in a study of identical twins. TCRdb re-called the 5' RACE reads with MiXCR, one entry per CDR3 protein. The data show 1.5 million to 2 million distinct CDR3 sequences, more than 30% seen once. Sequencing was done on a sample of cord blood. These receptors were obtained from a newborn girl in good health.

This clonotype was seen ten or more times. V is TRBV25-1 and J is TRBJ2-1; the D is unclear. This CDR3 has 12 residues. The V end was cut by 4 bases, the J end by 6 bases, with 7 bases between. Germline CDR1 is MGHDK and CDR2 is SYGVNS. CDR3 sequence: CASSGPSNEQFF. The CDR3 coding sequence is TGTGCCAGCAGTGGGCCTAGCAATGAGCAGTTCTTC.

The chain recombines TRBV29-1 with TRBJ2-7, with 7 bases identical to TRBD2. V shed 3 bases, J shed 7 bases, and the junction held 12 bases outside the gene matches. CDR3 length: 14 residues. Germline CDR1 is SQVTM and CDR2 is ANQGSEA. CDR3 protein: CSVERLAAYNEQYF. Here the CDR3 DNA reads TGCAGCGTTGAGCGCCTAGCGGCATACAATGAGCAGTACTTC.

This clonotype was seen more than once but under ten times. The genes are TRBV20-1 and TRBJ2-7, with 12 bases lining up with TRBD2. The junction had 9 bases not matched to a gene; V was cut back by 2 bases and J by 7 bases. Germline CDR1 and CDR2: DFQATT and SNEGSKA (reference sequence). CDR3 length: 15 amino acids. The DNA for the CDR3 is TGCAGTGCTAGACTAGCGGGAGGGCCGCGTAATGAGCAGTACTTC. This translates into CSARLAGGPRNEQYF.

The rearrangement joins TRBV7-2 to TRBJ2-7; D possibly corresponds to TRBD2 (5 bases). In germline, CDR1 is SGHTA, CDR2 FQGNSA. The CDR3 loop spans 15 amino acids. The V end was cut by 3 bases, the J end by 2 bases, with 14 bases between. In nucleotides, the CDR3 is TGTGCCAGCAGCTTCAGTAGCGTGTCAACCTACGAGCAGTACTTC. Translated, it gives CASSFSSVSTYEQYF.

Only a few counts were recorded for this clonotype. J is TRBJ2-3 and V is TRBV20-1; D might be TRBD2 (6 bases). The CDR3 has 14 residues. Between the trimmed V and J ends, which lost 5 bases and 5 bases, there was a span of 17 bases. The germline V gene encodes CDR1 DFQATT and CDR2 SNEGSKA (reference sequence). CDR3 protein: CSAPLPGAGDTQYF. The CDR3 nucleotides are TGCAGTGCTCCCCTGCCGGGAGCAGGAGATACGCAGTATTTT.

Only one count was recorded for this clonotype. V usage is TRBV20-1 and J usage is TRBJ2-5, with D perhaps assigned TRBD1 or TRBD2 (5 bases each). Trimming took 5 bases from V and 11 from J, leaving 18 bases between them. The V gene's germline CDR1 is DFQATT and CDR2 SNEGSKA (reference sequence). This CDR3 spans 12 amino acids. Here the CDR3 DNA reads TGCAGTGCTGACCGGGACCACAATGAGCAGTACTTC. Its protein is CSADRDHNEQYF.

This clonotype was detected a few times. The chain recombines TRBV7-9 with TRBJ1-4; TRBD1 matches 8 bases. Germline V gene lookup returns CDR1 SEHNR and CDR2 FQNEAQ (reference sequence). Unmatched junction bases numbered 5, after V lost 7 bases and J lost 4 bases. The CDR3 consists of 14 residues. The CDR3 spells CASKLTGGNEKLFF. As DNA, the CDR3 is TGTGCCAGCAAACTAACAGGGGGTAATGAAAAACTGTTTTTT.

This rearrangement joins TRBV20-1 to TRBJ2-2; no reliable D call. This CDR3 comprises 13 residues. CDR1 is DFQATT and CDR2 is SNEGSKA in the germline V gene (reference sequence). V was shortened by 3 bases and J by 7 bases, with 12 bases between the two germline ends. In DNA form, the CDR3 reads TGCAGTGCTAGCCCCAGCATAGTCGGGGAGCTGTTTTTT. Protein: CSASPSIVGELFF.

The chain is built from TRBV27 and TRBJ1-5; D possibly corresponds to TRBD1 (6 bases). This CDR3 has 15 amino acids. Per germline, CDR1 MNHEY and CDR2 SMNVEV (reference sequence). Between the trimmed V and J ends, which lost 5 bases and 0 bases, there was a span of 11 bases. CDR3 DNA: TGTGCCAGCAGTCCAGGGACACTTAGCAATCAGCCCCAGCATTTT. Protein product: CASSPGTLSNQPQHF.

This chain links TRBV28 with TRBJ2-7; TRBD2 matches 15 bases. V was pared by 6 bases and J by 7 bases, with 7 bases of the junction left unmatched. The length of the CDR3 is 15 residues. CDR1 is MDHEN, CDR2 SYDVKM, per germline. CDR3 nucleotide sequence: TGTGCCAGCAGCTCCGGGACTAGCGGGAGGCGTGAGCAGTACTTC. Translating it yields CASSSGTSGRREQYF.

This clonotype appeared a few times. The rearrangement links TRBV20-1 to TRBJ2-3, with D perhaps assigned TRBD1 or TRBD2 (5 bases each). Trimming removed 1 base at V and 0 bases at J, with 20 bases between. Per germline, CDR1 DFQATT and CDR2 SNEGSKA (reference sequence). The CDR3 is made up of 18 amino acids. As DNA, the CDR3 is TGCAGTGCTAGAGCCCCCACCGGGACCCACACTAGCACAGATACGCAGTATTTT. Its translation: CSARAPTGTHTSTDTQYF.

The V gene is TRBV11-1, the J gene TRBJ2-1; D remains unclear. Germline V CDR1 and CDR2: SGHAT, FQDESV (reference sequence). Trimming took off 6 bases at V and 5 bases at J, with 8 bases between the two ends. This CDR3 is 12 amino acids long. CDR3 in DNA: TGTGCCAGCAGGCCCTGGGACAATGAGCAGTTCTTC. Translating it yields CASRPWDNEQFF.

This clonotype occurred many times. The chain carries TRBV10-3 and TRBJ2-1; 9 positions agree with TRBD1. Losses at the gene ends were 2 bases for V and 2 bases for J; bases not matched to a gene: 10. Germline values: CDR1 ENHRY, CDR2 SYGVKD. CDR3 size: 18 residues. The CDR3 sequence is CAISEPGQGITTYNEQFF. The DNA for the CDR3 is TGTGCCATCAGTGAGCCGGGACAGGGCATCACCACCTACAATGAGCAGTTCTTC.

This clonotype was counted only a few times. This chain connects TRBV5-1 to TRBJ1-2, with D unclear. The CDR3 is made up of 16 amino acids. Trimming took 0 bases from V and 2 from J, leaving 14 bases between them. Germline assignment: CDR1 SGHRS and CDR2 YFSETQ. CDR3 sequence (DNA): TGCGCCAGCAGCTTGGCCGGGCCCTCTCGGAACTATGGCTACACCTTC. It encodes CASSLAGPSRNYGYTF.

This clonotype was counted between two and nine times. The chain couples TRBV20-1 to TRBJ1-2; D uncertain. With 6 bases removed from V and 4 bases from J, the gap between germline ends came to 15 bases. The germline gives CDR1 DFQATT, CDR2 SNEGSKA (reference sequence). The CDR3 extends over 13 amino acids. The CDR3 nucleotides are TGCAGTGCCAAATCAGGTGTTGCCTATGGCTACACCTTC. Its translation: CSAKSGVAYGYTF.

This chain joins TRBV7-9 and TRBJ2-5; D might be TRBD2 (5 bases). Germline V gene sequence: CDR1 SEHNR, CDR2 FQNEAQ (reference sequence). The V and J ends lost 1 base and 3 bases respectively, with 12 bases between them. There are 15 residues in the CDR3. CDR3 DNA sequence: TGTGCCAGCAGCTTAGGGGGAGACCCAGAAGAGACCCAGTACTTC. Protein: CASSLGGDPEETQYF.

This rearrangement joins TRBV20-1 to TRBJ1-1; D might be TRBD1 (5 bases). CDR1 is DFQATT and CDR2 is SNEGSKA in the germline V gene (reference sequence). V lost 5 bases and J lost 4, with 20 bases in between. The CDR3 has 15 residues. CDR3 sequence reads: CSASRAGTVLTEAFF. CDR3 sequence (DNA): TGCAGTGCTTCTCGAGCCGGGACCGTCCTCACTGAAGCTTTCTTT.

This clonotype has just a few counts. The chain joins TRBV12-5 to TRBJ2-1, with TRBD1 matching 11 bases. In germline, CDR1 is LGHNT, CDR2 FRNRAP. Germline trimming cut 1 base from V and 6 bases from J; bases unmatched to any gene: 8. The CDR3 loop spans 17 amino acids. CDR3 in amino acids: CASGLGAGTGGSNEQFF. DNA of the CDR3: TGTGCTAGTGGTTTGGGGGCAGGGACAGGGGGTAGCAATGAGCAGTTCTTC.

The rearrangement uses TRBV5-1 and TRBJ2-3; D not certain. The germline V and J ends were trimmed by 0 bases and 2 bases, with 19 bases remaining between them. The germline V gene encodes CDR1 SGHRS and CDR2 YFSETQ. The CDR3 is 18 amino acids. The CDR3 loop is CASSLVPRARTHTDTQYF. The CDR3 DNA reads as TGCGCCAGCAGCTTGGTCCCTCGGGCGAGAACACACACAGATACGCAGTATTTT.

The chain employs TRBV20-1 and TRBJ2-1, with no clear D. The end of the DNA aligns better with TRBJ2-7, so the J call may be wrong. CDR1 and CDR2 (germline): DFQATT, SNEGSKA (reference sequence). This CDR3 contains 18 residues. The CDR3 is CSARPQRKGGSNYNEQYF. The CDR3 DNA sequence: TGCAGTGCTAGACCTCAACGGAAAGGCGGCAGTAACTACAATGAGCAGTACTTC.

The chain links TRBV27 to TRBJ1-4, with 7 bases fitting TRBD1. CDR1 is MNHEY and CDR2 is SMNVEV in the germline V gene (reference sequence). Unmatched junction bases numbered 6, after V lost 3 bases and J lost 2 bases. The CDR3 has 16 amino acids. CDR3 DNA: TGTGCCAGCAGTTTCCTGGCAGGGGGGACTAATGAAAAACTGTTTTTT. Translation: CASSFLAGGTNEKLFF.

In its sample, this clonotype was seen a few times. CDR3 region: CASSYPQGGGNYEQYF. CDR3 bases: TGTGCCAGCAGCTACCCACAGGGCGGCGGGAACTACGAGCAGTACTTC. The J gene is TRBJ2-7, the V gene TRBV5-7; D possibly matches TRBD1 or TRBD2 (6 bases each). TRBV5-7 is an ORF for which the function is uncertain. Deletions cut 3 bases from V and 3 bases from J, with 19 bases between. The CDR3 runs 16 residues.

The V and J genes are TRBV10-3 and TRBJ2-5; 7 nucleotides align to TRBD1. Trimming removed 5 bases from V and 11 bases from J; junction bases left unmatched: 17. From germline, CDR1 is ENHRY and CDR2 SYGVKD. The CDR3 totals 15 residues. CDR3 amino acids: CAISLQTGAYTEQYF. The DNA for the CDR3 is TGTGCCATCAGTTTACAAACAGGGGCTTACACTGAGCAGTACTTC.

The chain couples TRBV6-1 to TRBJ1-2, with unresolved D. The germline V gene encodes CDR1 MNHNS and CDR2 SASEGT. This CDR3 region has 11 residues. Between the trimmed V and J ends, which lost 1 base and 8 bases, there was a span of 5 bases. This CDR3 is CASSEGQGYTF. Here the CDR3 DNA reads TGTGCCAGCAGTGAAGGCCAGGGCTACACCTTC.

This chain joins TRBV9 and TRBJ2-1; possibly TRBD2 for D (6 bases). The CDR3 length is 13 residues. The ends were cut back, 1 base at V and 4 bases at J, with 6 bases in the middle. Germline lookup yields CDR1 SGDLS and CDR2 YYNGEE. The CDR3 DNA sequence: TGTGCCAGCAGCGTACGGGAGTACAATGAGCAGTTCTTC. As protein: CASSVREYNEQFF.

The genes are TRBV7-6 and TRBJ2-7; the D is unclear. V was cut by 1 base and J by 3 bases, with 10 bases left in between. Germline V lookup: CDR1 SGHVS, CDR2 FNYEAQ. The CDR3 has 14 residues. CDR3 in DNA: TGTGCCAGCAGCTTAGTTCACTTACACTACGAGCAGTACTTC. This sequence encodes CASSLVHLHYEQYF.